Shown below are 22 T cell receptor beta chains from a single sample sequenced in a study of CD8 T cells in ankylosing spondylitis. The study, taken as a whole, reports: Seemingly distinctive of ankylosing spondylitis blood was a TCR beta motif formed by eight highly homologous variants.

TCRdb reprocessed the 5' RACE reads via MiXCR and lists one record per CDR3 protein. The data show over 400,000 distinct CDR3 sequences, about 24% seen once. Their antigens remain unidentified. The sample taken for sequencing was blood, either unsorted or a sorted T cell fraction (not recorded which). The receptor source for this set is a male donor with ankylosing spondylitis.

This clonotype was found many times. The chain combines TRBV5-1 with TRBJ2-5, with a weak D call TRBD2 (6 bases). CDR1 and CDR2 (germline): SGHRS, YFSETQ. V was clipped by 0 bases and J by 2 bases, with 11 bases between them. The CDR3 contains 15 residues. The CDR3 region has the DNA TGCGCCAGCAGCTTGGTCGGGAGAACGCAAGAGACCCAGTACTTC. It codes for CASSLVGRTQETQYF.

The chain links TRBV5-1 to TRBJ2-3; no firm D call. CDR1 is SGHRS and CDR2 is YFSETQ in the germline V gene. Trimming shortened V by 1 base and J by 3 bases, and 15 bases separated the two germline ends. This CDR3 is 16 amino acids long. The CDR3 loop is CASSLRKRSRTDTQYF. The CDR3 DNA follows: TGCGCCAGCAGCTTGCGGAAAAGAAGCCGAACAGATACGCAGTATTTT.

This chain links TRBV12-3 or TRBV12-4 with TRBJ2-7, with D perhaps TRBD1 (6 bases). The CDR3 spans 13 residues. Trimming shortened V by 3 bases and J by 3 bases, and 9 bases separated the two germline ends. CDR3 loop: CASSLGAVYEQYV. Here the CDR3 DNA reads TGTGCCAGCAGTTTGGGGGCAGTCTACGAGCAGTACGTC.

This clonotype was seen more than once but under ten times. The chain has TRBV5-1 and TRBJ2-2; D might be TRBD2 (6 bases). The CDR3 totals 13 residues. In germline, CDR1 is SGHRS, CDR2 YFSETQ. V was cut by 6 bases and J by 1 base, with 7 bases left in between. The CDR3 DNA is TGCGCCAGCAAGGGACTGAACACCGGGGAGCTGTTTTTT. Amino acids: CASKGLNTGELFF.

The V gene is TRBV5-1, the J gene TRBJ2-7; TRBD1 is a possible D gene (6 bases). Germline CDR1 is SGHRS and CDR2 is YFSETQ. V gave up 4 bases and J gave up 3 bases, with 11 bases separating them. The CDR3 covers 13 residues. CDR3 sequence reads: CASSRGDNYEQYF. The CDR3 bases are TGCGCCAGCAGCCGAGGGGACAACTACGAGCAGTACTTC.

V gene TRBV20-1 combines with J gene TRBJ2-3; 14 positions match TRBD2. Per the germline V gene, CDR1 is DFQATT and CDR2 is SNEGSKA (reference sequence). The J segment lost 3 bases and the V segment lost 3 bases, leaving 5 bases of the junction unmatched. CDR3 length equals 16 residues. The DNA for the CDR3 is TGCAGTGCTAGGAGCGGGACTAGCGGGAGTACAGATACGCAGTATTTT. Residues: CSARSGTSGSTDTQYF.

This clonotype appeared a few times. V usage is TRBV7-9 and J usage is TRBJ2-7; a weak D match, TRBD1 (5 bases). The CDR3 is 13 residues long. Germline-derived CDR1 and CDR2 are SEHNR and FQNEAQ (reference sequence). V lost 3 bases and J lost 3, with 9 bases in between. CDR3 loop: CASSFRVDYEQYF. The CDR3 DNA is TGTGCCAGCAGCTTCAGGGTGGACTACGAGCAGTACTTC.

Only a few counts were recorded for this clonotype. The germline gene is not matched at one end of the junction; a read error may be the cause. The chain carries TRBV19 and TRBJ2-1; 9 nucleotides align to TRBD2. CDR1 LNHDA and CDR2 SQIVND come from the germline V gene (reference sequence). This CDR3 comprises 14 residues. The CDR3 nucleotides are TGTGCCAGTAGCATAGCGGGAGCTTACAATGAGCAGTTCTTC. Its protein is CASSIAGAYNEQFF.

This clonotype was recorded a few times. The chain carries TRBV12-3 or TRBV12-4 and TRBJ1-2; D is unresolved. CDR3 length: 14 residues. V lost 3 bases, J lost 4 bases, and 12 bases lay in between. CDR3 residues: CASSLLASGYGYTF. CDR3 sequence (DNA): TGTGCCAGCAGTTTGTTGGCATCCGGCTATGGCTACACCTTC.

V is TRBV4-2 and J is TRBJ2-2, with TRBD2 identical over 8 bases. V trimming: 4 bases; J trimming: 4 bases; junction bases outside the gene matches: 11. Germline V lookup: CDR1 LGHNA, CDR2 YNFKEQ. The CDR3 sequence is 17 residues long. CDR3 nucleotide sequence: TGTGCCAGCAGCCTTTCCAAAGCGGGAGAAGTCACCGGGGAGCTGTTTTTT. Amino acid sequence: CASSLSKAGEVTGELFF.

This clonotype showed up just a few times. V is TRBV29-1 and J is TRBJ2-1, with D tentatively TRBD2 (6 bases). The CDR3 is 12 amino acids. V was shortened by 7 bases and J by 5 bases, with 12 bases between the two germline ends. CDR1 and CDR2 from the germline V gene are SQVTM and ANQGSEA. CDR3 bases: TGCAGCGGGGGGACTTGGGACAATGAGCAGTTCTTC. Translated, it gives CSGGTWDNEQFF.

As regards this clonotype: One end of the junction fails to match germline, which may point to a read error. This sequence joins TRBV4-1 and TRBJ2-5; 16 bases line up with TRBD2. The CDR3 consists of 17 residues. Germline V CDR1 and CDR2: MGHRA, YSYEKL. CDR3 sequence: CASSRSGLAGGGEIQYF. The CDR3 coding sequence is TGCGCCAGCAGCCGGTCGGGACTAGCGGGAGGGGGAGAGATCCAGTACTTC.

This clonotype was seen a handful of times. The gene calls are TRBV20-1 and TRBJ1-1, with 7 bases fitting TRBD1. The germline V gene encodes CDR1 DFQATT and CDR2 SNEGSKA (reference sequence). This CDR3 region has 14 residues. V gave up 6 bases and J gave up 0 bases; unmatched junction bases: 7. CDR3 residues: CSAVMGQMNTEAFF. In nucleotides, the CDR3 is TGCAGTGCCGTCATGGGACAGATGAACACTGAAGCTTTCTTT.

The chain employs TRBV18 and TRBJ2-3; no clear D gene. CDR3 length: 15 residues. V was pared by 0 bases and J by 4 bases, with 11 bases between. The germline CDR1 and CDR2 sequences are KGHSH and LQKENI. CDR3 protein: CASSPPVPRADTQYF. The DNA of the CDR3 is TGTGCCAGCTCACCACCGGTCCCACGTGCAGATACGCAGTATTTT.

The chain uses TRBV10-3 and TRBJ1-2; TRBD1 agrees at 8 bases. This CDR3 contains 16 residues. Germline V gene lookup returns CDR1 ENHRY and CDR2 SYGVKD. V lost 5 bases and J lost 0; bases outside the gene matches: 8. CDR3 in DNA: TGTGCCATCAGTCTGACAGGGGATTTGGCTAACTATGGCTACACCTTC. This codes for CAISLTGDLANYGYTF.

This clonotype was counted many times. This chain joins TRBV12-3 or TRBV12-4 and TRBJ1-1; D gene ambiguous. V was pared by 8 bases and J by 5 bases, with 12 bases between. The CDR3 runs 12 residues. The CDR3 DNA sequence: TGTGCCAGCGAAGCCCAGGCGACTGAAGCTTTCTTT. It yields the protein CASEAQATEAFF.

This chain uses TRBV7-8 with TRBJ2-3, with D possibly matching TRBD1 (5 bases). CDR1 and CDR2 from the germline V gene are SGHVS and FQNEAQ. The CDR3 is 15 amino acids. Trimming removed 2 bases from V and 2 bases from J, with 11 bases in between. The CDR3 sequence is CASSLPGYFTDTQYF. The CDR3 nucleotides read TGTGCCAGCAGCTTACCAGGGTATTTCACAGATACGCAGTATTTT.

The chain uses TRBV12-3 or TRBV12-4 and TRBJ2-1; a weak D match, TRBD2 (6 bases). With 1 base removed from V and 0 bases from J, the gap between germline ends came to 19 bases. The CDR3 sequence is 19 residues long. CDR3 DNA sequence: TGTGCCAGCAGTTTAGGACTAGTGGTTCTCGTCGGCTCCTACAATGAGCAGTTCTTC. This translates into CASSLGLVVLVGSYNEQFF.

The chain carries TRBV2 and TRBJ1-1, with D tentatively TRBD1 (6 bases). Trimming pared 3 bases from V and 1 base from J, leaving 12 bases between. Germline-derived CDR1 and CDR2 are SNHLY and FYNNEI. The CDR3 sequence is 15 residues long. This CDR3 reads CASSDVGARNTEAFF. In nucleotides, the CDR3 is TGTGCCAGCAGTGACGTGGGGGCGAGGAACACTGAAGCTTTCTTT. Variable domain in full (rest from reference TRBV2 and TRBJ1-1): EPEVTQTPSHQVTQMGQEVILRCVPISNHLYFYWYRQILGQKVEFLVSFYNNEISEKSEIFDDQFSVERPDGSNFTLKIRSTKLEDSAMYFCASSDVGARNTEAFFGQGTRLTVV.

This clonotype came up a few times. This chain connects TRBV7-9 to TRBJ2-1; D unclear. The CDR3 has 16 residues. The V and J ends lost 3 bases and 0 bases respectively, with 12 bases between them. Germline lookup yields CDR1 SEHNR and CDR2 FQNEAQ (reference sequence). This CDR3 reads CASSFRRAASYNEQFF. In DNA, the CDR3 is TGTGCCAGCAGCTTCAGACGGGCGGCCTCCTACAATGAGCAGTTCTTC.

This clonotype has a single count. The chain combines TRBV3-1 with TRBJ2-7, with 9 positions matching TRBD1. The CDR3 length is 14 residues. Germline V CDR1 and CDR2: LGHDT, YNNKEL (reference sequence). V lost 5 bases and J lost 2; bases outside the gene matches: 4. The chain's CDR3 is CASSSRTGAYEQYF. CDR3 in DNA: TGTGCCAGCAGCTCTCGGACAGGGGCCTACGAGCAGTACTTC.

The CDR3 protein is CSVEGLGSSTEAFF. In DNA, the CDR3 is TGCAGCGTTGAAGGTCTTGGCTCGAGCACTGAAGCTTTCTTT. The genes are TRBV29-1 and TRBJ1-1, with D uncertain. V was pared by 1 base and J by 4 bases, with 13 bases between. The CDR3 spans 14 residues. Germline CDR1 and CDR2: SQVTM and ANQGSEA.